The next 18 T cell receptor beta chains were all read from a single sample in a study of blood T cell repertoires in COVID-19. TCRdb's copy holds only in-frame clones and misses some; the assay was immunoSEQ multiplex PCR. Seen here are about 420,000 clones, roughly 89% observed once, and the top ten hold roughly 0.76%. The specimen was peripheral blood. The receptors derive from a man aged 18 to 29 with COVID-19, enrolled during active disease.

The chain links TRBV7-9 to TRBJ2-5, with TRBD1 identical over 7 bases. CDR1 is SEHNR, CDR2 FQNEAQ, per germline (reference sequence). The CDR3 totals 15 residues. V shed 5 bases and J 4 bases; nucleotides not matched to a gene: 10. In nucleotides, the CDR3 is TGTGCCAGCAGCCAACCGACAGGGTTTGGAGAGACCCAGTACTTC. Encoded protein: CASSQPTGFGETQYF. The variable domain in full, with the rest retrieved from reference TRBV7-9 and TRBJ2-5, is DTGVSQNPRHKITKRGQNVTFRCDPISEHNRLYWYRQTLGQGPEFLTYFQNEAQLEKSRLLSDRFSAERPKGSFSTLEIQRTEQGDSAMYLCASSQPTGFGETQYFGPGTRLLVL.

This chain connects TRBV7-3 to TRBJ2-1, with 8 bases that match TRBD2. V shed 3 bases, J shed 7 bases, and the junction held 8 bases outside the gene matches. The CDR3 loop spans 15 amino acids. Germline lookup yields CDR1 SGHTA and CDR2 FQGTGA. This CDR3 is CASSLEAGVRNEQFF. The CDR3 DNA sequence: TGTGCCAGCAGCTTGGAAGCGGGAGTGCGGAATGAGCAGTTCTTC.

This rearrangement joins TRBV12-3 or TRBV12-4 to TRBJ1-1; D might be TRBD1 (5 bases). With 6 bases removed from V and 2 bases from J, the gap between germline ends came to 10 bases. The CDR3 covers 13 residues. The CDR3 loop reads CASSPDSNTEAFF. DNA of the CDR3: TGTGCCAGCAGCCCCGACAGTAACACTGAAGCTTTCTTT.

V usage is TRBV21-1 and J usage is TRBJ1-5; the D call of TRBD1 is as the table states it, not checked on the DNA. TRBV21-1 is a pseudogene. This CDR3 region has 17 residues. CDR3 amino acids: CASSKAERDRANQPQHF. The DNA of the CDR3 is TGTGCCAGCAGCAAAGCAGAACGGGACAGAGCCAATCAGCCCCAGCATTTT.

V usage is TRBV11-3 and J usage is TRBJ1-1; D uncertain. The ends were cut back, 6 bases at V and 0 bases at J, with 5 bases in the middle. This CDR3 has 12 amino acids. Germline CDR1 is SGHNT and CDR2 is YENEEA. DNA of the CDR3: TGTGCCAGCAGAGACTTGAACACTGAAGCTTTCTTT. Its translation is CASRDLNTEAFF.

The chain combines TRBV5-5 with TRBJ2-1; 7 bases are a match to TRBD1. V gave up 4 bases and J gave up 0 bases; unmatched junction bases: 4. In germline, CDR1 is SGHKS, CDR2 YYEKEE (reference sequence). The CDR3 length is 15 residues. The CDR3 sequence is CASSISGGSYNEQFF. The CDR3 nucleotides read TGTGCCAGCAGCATATCAGGGGGCTCCTACAATGAGCAGTTCTTC.

The chain carries TRBV4-1 and TRBJ1-4; a possible D gene is TRBD1 (5 bases). The V and J ends lost 1 base and 0 bases respectively, with 9 bases between them. Germline CDR1 MGHRA, CDR2 YSYEKL. The CDR3 runs 16 residues. CDR3 amino acids: CASSQAQDATNEKLFF. CDR3 DNA sequence: TGCGCCAGCAGCCAAGCACAGGACGCAACTAATGAAAAACTGTTTTTT.

The J gene is TRBJ2-3, the V gene TRBV18, with 8 nucleotides matching TRBD1. Trimming took 2 bases from V and 1 from J; bases not matched to a gene: 2. CDR3 length equals 15 residues. Germline V gene lookup returns CDR1 KGHSH and CDR2 LQKENI. CDR3 sequence: CASSPEGQGTDTQYF. As DNA, the CDR3 is TGTGCCAGCTCACCAGAGGGACAGGGCACAGATACGCAGTATTTT.

The CDR3: CASSQGGGDEQYF. CDR3 bases: TGTGCCAGCAGCCAGGGGGGCGGCGACGAGCAGTACTTC. V gene TRBV7-6 combines with J gene TRBJ2-7; TRBD1 might be the D (7 bases). From germline, CDR1 is SGHVS and CDR2 FNYEAQ. The V gene lost 5 bases and the J gene lost 5 bases, with 13 bases spanning the gap. CDR3 length equals 13 residues.

CDR3 sequence: CASRSGQGYGYTF. The CDR3 DNA sequence: TGTGCCAGCAGGTCCGGACAGGGGTATGGCTACACCTTC. This sequence joins TRBV13 and TRBJ1-2, with 9 bases lining up with TRBD1. The V gene end was trimmed by 6 bases and the J gene end by 5 bases; junction bases not matched to a gene: 4. The length of the CDR3 is 13 residues. Per the germline V gene, CDR1 is PRHDT and CDR2 is FYEKMQ (reference sequence).

Remarks on this clone: Other nucleotide sequences in the sample specify the same CDR3. The DNA of the CDR3 is TGTGCCAGCTCGTTGCAGGGCTCTGGAAACACCATATATTTT. This translates into CASSLQGSGNTIYF. The rearrangement uses TRBV2 and TRBJ1-3, with a possible D match to TRBD1 (5 bases). CDR3 length equals 14 residues. CDR1 and CDR2 (germline): SNHLY, FYNNEI. V was trimmed by 8 bases and J by 0 bases, leaving 11 bases between them.

V is TRBV14 and J is TRBJ2-3, with D perhaps matching TRBD2 (6 bases). Germline V gene lookup returns CDR1 SGHDN and CDR2 FVKESK. CDR3 length equals 17 residues. V was shortened by 3 bases and J by 3 bases, with 19 bases between the two germline ends. The CDR3 region is CASSHLGAGLGTDTQYF. The CDR3 DNA reads as TGTGCCAGCAGCCATCTAGGCGCGGGGTTAGGGACAGATACGCAGTATTTT. The entire variable domain, with the rest obtained from reference TRBV14 and TRBJ2-3, is as follows: EAGVTQFPSHSVIEKGQTVTLRCDPISGHDNLYWYRRVMGKEIKFLLHFVKESKQDESGMPNNRFLAERTGGTYSTLKVQPAELEDSGVYFCASSHLGAGLGTDTQYFGPGTRLTVL.

The V gene is TRBV27, the J gene TRBJ1-5; maybe TRBD1 (5 bases). CDR3 length equals 13 residues. V lost 3 bases, J lost 5 bases, and 8 bases lay in between. CDR1 and CDR2 (germline): MNHEY, SMNVEV (reference sequence). CDR3 loop: CASSLRGDQPQHF. The CDR3 nucleotides are TGTGCCAGCAGTTTGCGGGGGGATCAGCCCCAGCATTTT.

V and J are TRBV6-4 and TRBJ2-3, with D possibly TRBD1 on 6 matching bases. The CDR3 is made up of 16 amino acids. Between the trimmed V and J ends, which lost 8 bases and 0 bases, there was a span of 18 bases. Germline CDR1 reads MRHNA; CDR2 reads SNTAGT. This CDR3 reads CASPPSNRASTDTQYF. The CDR3, as DNA: TGTGCCAGCCCACCCTCAAACAGGGCGAGCACAGATACGCAGTATTTT.

This clone was counted once. This sequence joins TRBV11-2 and TRBJ2-4, with D maybe TRBD1 (6 bases). The CDR3 covers 16 residues. Trimming took 4 bases from V and 2 from J, leaving 15 bases between them. Per germline, CDR1 SGHAT and CDR2 FQNNGV. The chain's CDR3 is CASSSRTVGTKNIQYF. CDR3 DNA sequence: TGTGCCAGCAGCTCCCGGACAGTTGGCACCAAAAACATTCAGTACTTC.

The chain is built from TRBV11-2 and TRBJ2-1, with a weak D call TRBD1 (5 bases). The ends were cut back, 1 base at V and 7 bases at J, with 14 bases in the middle. The CDR3 runs 15 residues. Germline lookup yields CDR1 SGHAT and CDR2 FQNNGV. The CDR3 region is CASSLGAGALNEQFF. In nucleotides, the CDR3 is TGTGCCAGCAGCTTAGGGGCTGGGGCACTTAATGAGCAGTTCTTC.

This chain connects TRBV7-2 to TRBJ2-3, with 8 bases fitting TRBD1. The CDR3 is 16 residues long. V shed 4 bases and J 1 base; nucleotides not matched to a gene: 7. Germline-derived CDR1 and CDR2 are SGHTA and FQGNSA. CDR3 in amino acids: CASSYRQGPRTDTQYF. In DNA, the CDR3 is TGTGCCAGCAGCTACCGACAGGGGCCGCGCACAGATACGCAGTATTTT.

With respect to this clone: The sample carries other DNA sequences with the same CDR3. In DNA form, the CDR3 reads TGCGCCAGCAGCTTGGCCGGGGACTCCTACGAGCAGTACTTC. Protein: CASSLAGDSYEQYF. This sequence joins TRBV5-1 and TRBJ2-7; weak D call: TRBD2 (5 bases). CDR1 and CDR2 from the germline V gene are SGHRS and YFSETQ. V was clipped by 0 bases and J by 0 bases, with 7 bases between them. This CDR3 is built from 14 residues.